This T cell receptor (beta chain) was recovered during a study of beta chain features in type 1 diabetes. Study observations and caveats: Moderate yet significant TCRB CDR3 shortening was seen in Type 1 diabetes patients in all four CD4+ subsets. It was possible that PCR favored shorter templates, equally so in patients and controls.

TCRB transcripts that were expressed got sequenced, as all of the isolated RNA had been reverse transcribed. Clones were sequenced by immunoSEQ multiplex PCR, and TCRdb holds only the in-frame ones, with some missing. The sample has some 230,000 clones, over 8.5% seen once. A few counts support this clone. Its antigen remains unknown. The sequencing input was naive CD4+ T cells from blood. This receptor was identified in a woman between 18 and 29 years old in good health.

CDR3 protein: CASSLGQKNTEAFF. The CDR3 DNA sequence: TGTGCCAGCAGCTTAGGTCAGAAGAACACTGAAGCTTTCTTT. This chain uses TRBV7-9 with TRBJ1-1; D is unresolved. There are 14 residues in the CDR3. From germline, CDR1 is SEHNR and CDR2 FQNEAQ (reference sequence). Trimming left V 1 base short and J 1 base short, with 7 bases between.